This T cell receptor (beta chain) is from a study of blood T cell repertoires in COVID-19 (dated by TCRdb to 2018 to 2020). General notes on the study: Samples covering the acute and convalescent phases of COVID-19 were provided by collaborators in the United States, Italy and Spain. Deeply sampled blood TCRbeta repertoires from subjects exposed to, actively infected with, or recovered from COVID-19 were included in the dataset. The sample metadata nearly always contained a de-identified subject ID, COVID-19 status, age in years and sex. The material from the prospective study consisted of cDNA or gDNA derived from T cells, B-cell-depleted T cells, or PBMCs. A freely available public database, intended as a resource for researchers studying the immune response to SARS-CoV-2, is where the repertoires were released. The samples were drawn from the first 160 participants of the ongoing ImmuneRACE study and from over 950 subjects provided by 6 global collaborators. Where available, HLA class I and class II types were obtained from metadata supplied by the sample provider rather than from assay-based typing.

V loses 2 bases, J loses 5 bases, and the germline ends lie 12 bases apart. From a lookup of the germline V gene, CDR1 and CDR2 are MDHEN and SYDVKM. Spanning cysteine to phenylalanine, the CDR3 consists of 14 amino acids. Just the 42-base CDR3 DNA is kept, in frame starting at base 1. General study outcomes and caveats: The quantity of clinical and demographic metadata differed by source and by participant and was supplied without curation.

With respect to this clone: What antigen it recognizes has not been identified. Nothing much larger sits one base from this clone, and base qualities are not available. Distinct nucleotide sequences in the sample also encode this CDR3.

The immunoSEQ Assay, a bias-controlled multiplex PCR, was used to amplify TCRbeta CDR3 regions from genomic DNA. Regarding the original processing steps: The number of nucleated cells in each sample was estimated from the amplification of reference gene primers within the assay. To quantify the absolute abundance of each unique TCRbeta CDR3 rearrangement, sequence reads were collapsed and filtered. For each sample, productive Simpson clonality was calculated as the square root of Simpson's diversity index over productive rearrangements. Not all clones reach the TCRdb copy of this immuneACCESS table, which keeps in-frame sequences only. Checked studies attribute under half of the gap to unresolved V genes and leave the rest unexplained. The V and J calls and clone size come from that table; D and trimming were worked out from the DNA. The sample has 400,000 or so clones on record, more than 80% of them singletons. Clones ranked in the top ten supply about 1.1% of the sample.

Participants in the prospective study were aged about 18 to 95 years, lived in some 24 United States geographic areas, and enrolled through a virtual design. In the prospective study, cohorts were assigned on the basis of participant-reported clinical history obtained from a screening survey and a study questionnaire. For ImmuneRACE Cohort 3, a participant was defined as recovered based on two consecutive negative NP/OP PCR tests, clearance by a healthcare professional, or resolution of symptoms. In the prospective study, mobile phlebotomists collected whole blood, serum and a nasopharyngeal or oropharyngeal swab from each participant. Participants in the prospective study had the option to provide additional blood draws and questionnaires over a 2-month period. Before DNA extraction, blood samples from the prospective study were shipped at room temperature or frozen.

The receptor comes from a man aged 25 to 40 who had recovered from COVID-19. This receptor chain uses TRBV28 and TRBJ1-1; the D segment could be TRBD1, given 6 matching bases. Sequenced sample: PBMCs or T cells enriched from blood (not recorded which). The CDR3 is CASSLGGGGTEAFF. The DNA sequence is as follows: TGTGCCAGCAGTTTAGGGGGAGGGGGTACTGAAGCTTTCTTT. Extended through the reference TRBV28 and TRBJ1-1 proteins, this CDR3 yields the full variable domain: DVKVTQSSRYLVKRTGEKVFLECVQDMDHENMFWYRQDPGLGLRLIYFSYDVKMKEKGDIPEGYSVSREKKERFSLILESASTNQTSMYLCASSLGGGGTEAFFGQGTRLTVV.